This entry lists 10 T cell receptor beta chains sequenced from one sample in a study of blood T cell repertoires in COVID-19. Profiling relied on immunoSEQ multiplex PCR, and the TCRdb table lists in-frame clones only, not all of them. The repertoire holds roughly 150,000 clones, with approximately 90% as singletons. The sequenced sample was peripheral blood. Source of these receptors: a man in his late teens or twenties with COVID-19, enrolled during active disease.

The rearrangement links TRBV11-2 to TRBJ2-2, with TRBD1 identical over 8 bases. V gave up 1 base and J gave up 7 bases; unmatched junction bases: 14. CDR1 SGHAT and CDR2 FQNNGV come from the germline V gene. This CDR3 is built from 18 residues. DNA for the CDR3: TGTGCCAGCAGCTTAGTGGCTGGGAGCAGGGGGCCGGTCGGGGAGCTGTTTTTT. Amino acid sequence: CASSLVAGSRGPVGELFF.

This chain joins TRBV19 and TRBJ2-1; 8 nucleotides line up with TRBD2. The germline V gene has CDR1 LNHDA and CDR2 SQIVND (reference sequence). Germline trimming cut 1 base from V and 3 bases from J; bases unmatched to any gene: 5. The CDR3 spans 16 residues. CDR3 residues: CASSIVSGGFYNEQFF. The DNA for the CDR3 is TGTGCCAGTAGTATAGTGTCGGGAGGGTTCTACAATGAGCAGTTCTTC.

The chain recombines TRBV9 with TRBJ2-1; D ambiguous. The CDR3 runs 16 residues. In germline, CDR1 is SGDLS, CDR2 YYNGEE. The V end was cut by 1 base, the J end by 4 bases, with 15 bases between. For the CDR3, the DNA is TGTGCCAGCAGCGTAATGTCCAAACCACAGTACAATGAGCAGTTCTTC. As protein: CASSVMSKPQYNEQFF.

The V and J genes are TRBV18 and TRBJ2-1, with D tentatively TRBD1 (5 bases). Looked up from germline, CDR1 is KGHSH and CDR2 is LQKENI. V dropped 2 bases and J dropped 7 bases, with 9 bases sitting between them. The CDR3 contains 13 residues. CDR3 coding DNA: TGTGCCAGCTCACCATTCCAGGGAAATGAGCAGTTCTTC. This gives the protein CASSPFQGNEQFF.

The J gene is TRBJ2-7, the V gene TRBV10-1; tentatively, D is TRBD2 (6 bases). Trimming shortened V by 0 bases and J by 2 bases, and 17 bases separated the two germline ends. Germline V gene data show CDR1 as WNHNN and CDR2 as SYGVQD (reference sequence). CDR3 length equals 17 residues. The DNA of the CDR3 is TGCGCCAGCAGTGAGTCTTTTGCGGGGAGCGACCCCTACGAGCAGTACTTC. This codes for CASSESFAGSDPYEQYF.

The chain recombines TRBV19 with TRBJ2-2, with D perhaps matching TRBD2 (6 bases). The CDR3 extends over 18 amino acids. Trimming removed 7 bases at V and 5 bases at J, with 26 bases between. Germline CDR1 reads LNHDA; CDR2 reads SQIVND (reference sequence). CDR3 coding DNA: TGTGCCAGTACCACTCTACAGTTGGTTGTGGCGGGGACCGGGGAGCTGTTTTTT. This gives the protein CASTTLQLVVAGTGELFF.

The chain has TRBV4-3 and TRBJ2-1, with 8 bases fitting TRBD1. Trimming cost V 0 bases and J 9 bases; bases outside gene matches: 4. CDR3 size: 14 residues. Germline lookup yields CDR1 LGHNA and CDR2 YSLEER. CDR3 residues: CASSQDSGTGEQFF. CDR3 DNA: TGCGCCAGCAGCCAAGACTCCGGGACAGGTGAGCAGTTCTTC.

The CDR3 region is CASLKGQASPLHF. Written as DNA, the CDR3 is TGTGCCAGTCTGAAGGGACAGGCCTCACCCCTCCACTTT. The chain couples TRBV6-6 to TRBJ1-6; TRBD1 agrees at 8 bases. CDR1 and CDR2 (germline): MNHNY, SVGAGI (reference sequence). J lost 10 bases, V lost 9 bases, and 8 bases had no gene match. CDR3 size: 13 residues.

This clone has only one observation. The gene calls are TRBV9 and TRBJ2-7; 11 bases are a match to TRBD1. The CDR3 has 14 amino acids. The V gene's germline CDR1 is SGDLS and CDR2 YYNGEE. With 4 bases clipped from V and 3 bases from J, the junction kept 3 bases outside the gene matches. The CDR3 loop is CASSFGTGGYEQYF. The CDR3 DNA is TGTGCCAGCAGCTTCGGGACAGGGGGCTACGAGCAGTACTTC.

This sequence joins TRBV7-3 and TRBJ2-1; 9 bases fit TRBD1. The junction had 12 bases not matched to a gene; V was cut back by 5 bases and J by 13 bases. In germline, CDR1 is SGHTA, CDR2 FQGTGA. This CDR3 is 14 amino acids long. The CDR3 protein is CASSPPGQGSPQFF. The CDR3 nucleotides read TGTGCCAGCAGCCCCCCTGGACAGGGGAGTCCTCAGTTCTTC.